The next 29 T cell receptor beta chains were all read from a single sample in a study of T cells after yellow fever vaccination. TCRdb re-called the 5' RACE reads with MiXCR, one entry per CDR3 protein. The profile shows approximately 600,000 distinct CDR3 sequences, roughly an eighth of them singletons. Specimen: PBMCs, collected on the day of the yellow fever booster vaccination. The receptors were sampled from a man between 25 and 39 years old who received the YFV17D yellow fever vaccine.

The CDR3 protein is CASSPGAVGETQYF. CDR3 nucleotides: TGTGCCAGCTCACCAGGGGCGGTCGGGGAGACCCAGTACTTC. V is TRBV18 and J is TRBJ2-5, with D possibly matching TRBD1 (5 bases). Germline CDR1 KGHSH, CDR2 LQKENI. The CDR3 length is 14 residues. V was pared by 2 bases and J by 5 bases, with 12 bases between.

The table lists this clonotype with a few counts. The V call is TRBV7-2, the J call TRBJ2-1; D is perhaps TRBD2 (6 bases). CDR1 SGHTA and CDR2 FQGNSA come from the germline V gene. V was cut by 7 bases and J by 4 bases, with 11 bases left in between. The CDR3 loop spans 13 amino acids. The CDR3, as DNA: TGTGCCAGCACCCAGACTAGGTACAATGAGCAGTTCTTC. Translating gives CASTQTRYNEQFF.

CDR3 in amino acids: CAANPGANYGYTF. As DNA, the CDR3 is TGTGCCGCAAATCCGGGGGCGAACTATGGCTACACCTTC. V usage is TRBV10-3 and J usage is TRBJ1-2, with a weak D call TRBD1 (6 bases). Trimming stripped 11 bases from V and 2 bases from J, with 15 bases between. In germline, CDR1 is ENHRY, CDR2 SYGVKD. This CDR3 comprises 13 residues.

This clonotype was observed many times. CDR3: CAGLGRYEQYF. CDR3 coding DNA: TGTGCCGGCTTAGGTCGCTACGAGCAGTACTTC. The chain employs TRBV3-1 and TRBJ2-7; D is unresolved. Between the trimmed V and J ends, which lost 11 bases and 3 bases, there was a span of 11 bases. The germline gives CDR1 LGHDT, CDR2 YNNKEL (reference sequence). The CDR3 has 11 amino acids.

This clonotype has more than one count but fewer than ten. The chain combines TRBV20-1 with TRBJ2-7, with 8 nucleotides matching TRBD1. After removal of 2 bases from V and 3 bases from J, the junction contained 6 bases not matched to a gene. The CDR3 has 14 residues. Germline-derived CDR1 and CDR2 are DFQATT and SNEGSKA (reference sequence). In DNA, the CDR3 is TGCAGTGCTAGATTCGACAGGGGCAACTACGAGCAGTACTTC. It yields the protein CSARFDRGNYEQYF.

The chain employs TRBV7-2 and TRBJ2-3; D remains unclear. Germline V CDR1 and CDR2: SGHTA, FQGNSA. This CDR3 comprises 16 residues. Between the trimmed V and J ends, which lost 3 bases and 3 bases, there was a span of 16 bases. The CDR3 reads CASSFGPTRGTDTQYF. In DNA, the CDR3 is TGTGCCAGCAGCTTCGGACCTACCCGAGGTACAGATACGCAGTATTTT.

This clonotype was detected only a few times. CDR3 in amino acids: CSIREIGDTQYF. The CDR3 DNA is TGCAGCATACGGGAGATTGGAGATACGCAGTATTTT. J is TRBJ2-3 and V is TRBV29-1; possibly TRBD2 for D (6 bases). This CDR3 is built from 12 residues. The V end lost 8 bases, the J end lost 5 bases, and 14 bases lay between the germline ends. The germline gives CDR1 SQVTM, CDR2 ANQGSEA.

This chain connects TRBV2 to TRBJ2-2; D not certain. Germline CDR1 and CDR2: SNHLY and FYNNEI. This CDR3 contains 15 residues. V lost 2 bases, J lost 4 bases, and 11 bases lay in between. The CDR3 loop is CASSEIGSSTGELFF. For the CDR3, the DNA is TGTGCCAGCAGTGAAATAGGGTCCAGCACCGGGGAGCTGTTTTTT.

V and J are TRBV11-1 and TRBJ2-5; 9 nucleotides match TRBD2. V lost 1 base to trimming and J lost 2 bases; unmatched junction nucleotides: 11. The CDR3 spans 18 residues. Germline loops: CDR1 SGHAT, CDR2 FQDESV (reference sequence). CDR3 loop: CASSLGGASGMPQETQYF. The CDR3 region has the DNA TGTGCCAGCAGCTTAGGGGGGGCTAGCGGGATGCCACAAGAGACCCAGTACTTC.

V and J are TRBV6-2 or TRBV6-3 and TRBJ2-1; D call uncertain. Trimming pared 7 bases from V and 0 bases from J, leaving 7 bases between. There are 13 residues in the CDR3. The germline gives CDR1 MNHEY, CDR2 SVGEGT. CDR3 sequence: CASMVDSYNEQFF. Written as DNA, the CDR3 is TGTGCCAGCATGGTCGACTCCTACAATGAGCAGTTCTTC.

The chain employs TRBV12-5 and TRBJ2-2, with D perhaps TRBD1 (6 bases). Trimming took 6 bases from V and 1 from J, leaving 18 bases between them. CDR1 is LGHNT and CDR2 is FRNRAP in the germline V gene. The CDR3 extends over 17 amino acids. This CDR3 is CASGLTRGDLNTGELFF. CDR3 bases: TGTGCTAGTGGCCTCACCAGGGGTGACTTGAACACCGGGGAGCTGTTTTTT.

This clonotype showed up just a few times. V usage is TRBV4-3 and J usage is TRBJ2-5; D gene ambiguous. Per germline, CDR1 LGHNA and CDR2 YSLEER. V dropped 0 bases and J dropped 1 base, with 12 bases sitting between them. The CDR3 is 16 amino acids. DNA for the CDR3: TGCGCCAGCAGCCAAGAGGGGTACACCATCCAAGAGACCCAGTACTTC. Translating it yields CASSQEGYTIQETQYF.

The V and J genes are TRBV18 and TRBJ1-6; D not certain. The germline gives CDR1 KGHSH, CDR2 LQKENI. The CDR3 is made up of 13 amino acids. V shed 6 bases and J shed 7 bases, with 10 bases lying between them. The CDR3 DNA reads as TGTGCCAGCTCCCCTGACCCGAATTCACCCCTCCACTTT. Its translation: CASSPDPNSPLHF.

This clonotype came up many times. The rearrangement uses TRBV6-1 and TRBJ1-5; tentative D call: TRBD1 (6 bases). Germline V gene data show CDR1 as MNHNS and CDR2 as SASEGT. The CDR3 runs to 18 residues. V lost 4 bases, J lost 0 bases, and 19 bases lay in between. The CDR3 protein is CASSGGGRNYNSNQPQHF. DNA for the CDR3: TGTGCCAGCAGTGGGGGGGGGCGAAATTATAATAGCAATCAGCCCCAGCATTTT.

This clonotype was observed a few times. This sequence joins TRBV25-1 and TRBJ2-7; D call uncertain. This CDR3 has 12 amino acids. V was shortened by 3 bases and J by 2 bases, with 5 bases between the two germline ends. Germline V gives CDR1 MGHDK, CDR2 SYGVNS. CDR3 coding DNA: TGTGCCAGCAGTGACGGAGCCTACGAGCAGTACTTC. Encoded protein: CASSDGAYEQYF.

This clonotype was detected a few times. This rearrangement joins TRBV9 to TRBJ2-3, with 7 positions matching TRBD2. J was trimmed by 3 bases and V by 0 bases; bases with no gene match: 7. The CDR3 is 16 residues long. Germline V lookup: CDR1 SGDLS, CDR2 YYNGEE. CDR3 nucleotide sequence: TGTGCCAGCAGCGTAGACCGCGGGGGAAGTACAGATACGCAGTATTTT. The encoded protein is CASSVDRGGSTDTQYF.

The table lists this clonotype with a few counts. The J gene is TRBJ1-3, the V gene TRBV6-1, with D maybe TRBD1 (5 bases). V dropped 5 bases and J dropped 7 bases, with 15 bases sitting between them. Germline-derived CDR1 and CDR2 are MNHNS and SASEGT. The CDR3 spans 14 residues. CDR3 region: CASSRGHPVNTIYF. The CDR3 DNA reads as TGTGCCAGCAGTCGCGGACACCCGGTGAACACCATATATTTT.

The chain is built from TRBV18 and TRBJ2-7; TRBD1 is a possible D gene (5 bases). The CDR3 extends over 14 amino acids. With 0 bases removed from V and 7 bases from J, the gap between germline ends came to 13 bases. CDR1 KGHSH and CDR2 LQKENI come from the germline V gene. CDR3 nucleotides: TGTGCCAGCTCACCACCCGCAGGGCCCGGGGAGCAGTACTTC. It specifies CASSPPAGPGEQYF.

This clonotype was seen many times. This chain connects TRBV20-1 to TRBJ2-2, with TRBD1 identical over 7 bases. Germline V gives CDR1 DFQATT, CDR2 SNEGSKA (reference sequence). Losses at the gene ends were 1 base for V and 5 bases for J; bases not matched to a gene: 7. There are 15 residues in the CDR3. The CDR3 nucleotides are TGCAGTGCTAGAGCCAACAGGGGAAAAACCGGGGAGCTGTTTTTT. This gives the protein CSARANRGKTGELFF.

This clonotype was picked up a small number of times. V is TRBV20-1 and J is TRBJ2-5, with D possibly matching TRBD1 (6 bases). Germline CDR1 and CDR2: DFQATT and SNEGSKA (reference sequence). Deletions cut 4 bases from V and 2 bases from J, with 8 bases between. The CDR3 has 12 amino acids. The CDR3 reads CSATGQQETQYF. The CDR3 DNA reads as TGCAGTGCTACCGGACAGCAAGAGACCCAGTACTTC.

A few counts support this clonotype. V gene TRBV7-6 combines with J gene TRBJ2-1; 8 nucleotides line up with TRBD1. Germline CDR1 is SGHVS and CDR2 is FNYEAQ. V lost 6 bases and J lost 3; bases outside the gene matches: 16. The CDR3 sequence is 18 residues long. The CDR3, as DNA: TGTGCCAGCAGGATGTGGACAGGGTATACCCCTAGCTACAATGAGCAGTTCTTC. Protein product: CASRMWTGYTPSYNEQFF.

This clonotype was recorded many times. V is TRBV12-3 or TRBV12-4 and J is TRBJ1-1, with TRBD1 identical over 7 bases. Germline trimming cut 5 bases from V and 6 bases from J; bases unmatched to any gene: 6. CDR3 length equals 13 residues. The CDR3 nucleotides read TGTGCCAGCAGTCGGACCCAGGGGGCTGAAGCTTTCTTT. This encodes CASSRTQGAEAFF.

In its sample, this clonotype was seen a few times. The V and J genes are TRBV20-1 and TRBJ2-7; TRBD1 aligns across 7 bases. The germline CDR1 and CDR2 sequences are DFQATT and SNEGSKA (reference sequence). V shed 5 bases and J 2 bases; nucleotides not matched to a gene: 6. The CDR3 contains 13 residues. CDR3 nucleotides: TGCAGTGCTGGCCGACAGGGCGCCTACGAGCAGTACTTC. Its protein is CSAGRQGAYEQYF.

There are a few counts of this clonotype. The V gene is TRBV6-1, the J gene TRBJ2-3; no reliable D call. This CDR3 has 13 residues. V was shortened by 6 bases and J by 2 bases, with 9 bases between the two germline ends. From germline, CDR1 is MNHNS and CDR2 SASEGT. CDR3 in amino acids: CASRRIHTDTQYF. For the CDR3, the DNA is TGTGCCAGCAGACGGATCCACACAGATACGCAGTATTTT.

This clonotype has a handful of counts. The chain employs TRBV20-1 and TRBJ2-1; D gene ambiguous. Germline-derived CDR1 and CDR2 are DFQATT and SNEGSKA (reference sequence). This CDR3 spans 14 amino acids. V was shortened by 3 bases and J by 4 bases, with 13 bases between the two germline ends. CDR3 amino acids: CSASTAGLYNEQFF. Written as DNA, the CDR3 is TGCAGTGCTAGTACAGCTGGTCTTTACAATGAGCAGTTCTTC.

V usage is TRBV7-2 and J usage is TRBJ2-1, with unresolved D. V lost 0 bases and J 9 bases, leaving 6 bases between the germline ends. Germline V gives CDR1 SGHTA, CDR2 FQGNSA. CDR3 length: 12 amino acids. The CDR3 DNA reads as TGTGCCAGCAGCTTAGCACCCTTTGAGCAGTTCTTC. It yields the protein CASSLAPFEQFF.

This rearrangement joins TRBV12-3 or TRBV12-4 to TRBJ2-7, with TRBD2 identical over 12 bases. V dropped 6 bases and J dropped 6; count of bases not matched to a gene: 9. CDR3 length: 15 amino acids. The CDR3 sequence is CASSRASGRALEQYF. In DNA form, the CDR3 reads TGTGCCAGCAGCCGCGCTAGCGGGAGGGCTCTCGAGCAGTACTTC.

The rearrangement links TRBV12-3 or TRBV12-4 to TRBJ2-7; a weak D match, TRBD1 (6 bases). V lost 5 bases and J lost 3, with 17 bases in between. The CDR3 extends over 15 amino acids. The CDR3, as DNA: TGTGCCAGCAGTAGCCGCCGGACAGTGGGCTACGAGCAGTACTTC. Protein product: CASSSRRTVGYEQYF.

The V and J genes are TRBV18 and TRBJ2-7, with 7 positions matching TRBD2. With 3 bases clipped from V and 2 bases from J, the junction kept 13 bases outside the gene matches. Germline CDR1 KGHSH, CDR2 LQKENI. The CDR3 length is 17 residues. CDR3 coding DNA: TGTGCCAGCTCACCCTCAAACTCCAGGGCGGGGGCCTACGAGCAGTACTTC. Translated: CASSPSNSRAGAYEQYF.